This entry features one T cell receptor (beta chain) sequence. The target antigen is unknown. This specimen belongs to a study of CD8+ T cells in alopecia areata. Isolated RNA was reverse transcribed into cDNA used as the sequencing template. Produced via immunoSEQ multiplex PCR; TCRdb's table is partial and in-frame only. Here the sample spans approximately 100,000 clones, roughly three fifths being singletons. The study's findings and limits: Tofacitinib produced a significant decrease in scalp clonality and in expanded CD8+ clones among the top 100. Amid tofacitinib therapy, many expanded lesional clones stayed present in scalp and blood.

Described treatment: oral pan-JAK inhibitor, 5-10 mg twice daily. The V end lost 3 bases, the J end lost 6 bases, and 12 bases lay between the germline ends. The CDR3 sequence is 12 residues long. CDR1 is GTSNPN and CDR2 is SVGIG in the germline V gene (reference sequence). This TCR was sampled from a human donor with alopecia areata. The gene calls are TRBV30 and TRBJ2-7; weak D call: TRBD1 (6 bases). The sequencing used CD8+ T cells sorted from blood, collected at week 56, from a patient treated with tofacitinib. The chain's CDR3 is CAWSQGPTEQYF. The CDR3 nucleotides read TGTGCCTGGAGCCAGGGGCCTACCGAGCAGTACTTC.